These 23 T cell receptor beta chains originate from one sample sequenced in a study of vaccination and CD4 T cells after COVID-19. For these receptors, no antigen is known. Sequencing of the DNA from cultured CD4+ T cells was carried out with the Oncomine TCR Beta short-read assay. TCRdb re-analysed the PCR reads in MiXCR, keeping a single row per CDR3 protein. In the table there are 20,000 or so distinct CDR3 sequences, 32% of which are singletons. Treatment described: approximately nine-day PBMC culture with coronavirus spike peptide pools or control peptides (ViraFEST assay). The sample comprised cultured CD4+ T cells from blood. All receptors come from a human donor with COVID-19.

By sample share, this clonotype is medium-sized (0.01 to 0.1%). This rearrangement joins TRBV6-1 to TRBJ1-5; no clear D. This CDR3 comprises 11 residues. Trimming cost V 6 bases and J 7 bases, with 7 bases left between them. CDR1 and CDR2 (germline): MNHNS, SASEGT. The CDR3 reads CASRADQPQHF. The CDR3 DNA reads TGTGCCAGCAGAGCAGACCAGCCCCAGCATTTT.

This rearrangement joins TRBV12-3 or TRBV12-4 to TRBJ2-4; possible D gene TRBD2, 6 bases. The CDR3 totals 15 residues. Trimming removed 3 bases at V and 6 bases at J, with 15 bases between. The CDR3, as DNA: TGTGCCAGCAGTTTTCTCGGAGGGGCTGGAAACATTCAGTACTTC. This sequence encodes CASSFLGGAGNIQYF.

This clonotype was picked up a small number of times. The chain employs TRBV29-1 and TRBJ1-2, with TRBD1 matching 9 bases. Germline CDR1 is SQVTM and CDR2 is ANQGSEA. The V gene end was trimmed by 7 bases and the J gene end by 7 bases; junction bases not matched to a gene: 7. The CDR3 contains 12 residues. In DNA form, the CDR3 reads TGCAGCGGACAGGGGGTGCTAGGTGGCTACACCTTC. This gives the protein CSGQGVLGGYTF. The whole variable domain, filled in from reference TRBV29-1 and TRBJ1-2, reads SAVISQKPSRDICQRGTSLTIQCQVDSQVTMMFWYRQQPGQSLTLIATANQGSEATYESGFVIDKFPISRPNLTFSTLTVSNMSPEDSSIYLCSGQGVLGGYTFGSGTRLTVV.

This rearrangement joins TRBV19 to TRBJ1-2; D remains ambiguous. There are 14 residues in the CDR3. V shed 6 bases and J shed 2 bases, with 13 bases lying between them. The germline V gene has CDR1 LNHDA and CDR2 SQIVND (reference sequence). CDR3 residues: CASRPDLLNYGYTF. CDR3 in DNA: TGTGCCAGTAGGCCGGACCTCTTAAACTATGGCTACACCTTC. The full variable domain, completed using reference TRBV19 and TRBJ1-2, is DGGITQSPKYLFRKEGQNVTLSCEQNLNHDAMYWYRQDPGQGLRLIYYSQIVNDFQKGDIAEGYSVSREKKESFPLTVTSAQKNPTAFYLCASRPDLLNYGYTFGSGTRLTVV.

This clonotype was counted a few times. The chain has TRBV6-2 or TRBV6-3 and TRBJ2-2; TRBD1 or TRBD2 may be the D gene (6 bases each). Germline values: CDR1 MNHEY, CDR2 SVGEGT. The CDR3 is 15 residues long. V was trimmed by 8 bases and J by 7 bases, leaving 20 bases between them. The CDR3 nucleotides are TGTGCCAGCTGGGCTCGGCGACTAGGGGGCGGGGAGCTGTTTTTT. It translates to CASWARRLGGGELFF.

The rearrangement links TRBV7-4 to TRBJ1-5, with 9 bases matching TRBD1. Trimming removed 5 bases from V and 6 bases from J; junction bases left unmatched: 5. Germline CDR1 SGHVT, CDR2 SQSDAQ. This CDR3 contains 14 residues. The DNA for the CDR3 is TGTGCCAGCAGCACCGGGACAGGGAGTCAGCCCCAGCATTTT. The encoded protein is CASSTGTGSQPQHF.

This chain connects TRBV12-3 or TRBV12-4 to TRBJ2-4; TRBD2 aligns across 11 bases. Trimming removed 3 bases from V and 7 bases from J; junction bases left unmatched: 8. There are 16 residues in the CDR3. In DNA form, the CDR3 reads TGTGCCAGCAGTTTGGCTAGCGGGGGGAGGGGGAACATTCAGTACTTC. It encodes CASSLASGGRGNIQYF.

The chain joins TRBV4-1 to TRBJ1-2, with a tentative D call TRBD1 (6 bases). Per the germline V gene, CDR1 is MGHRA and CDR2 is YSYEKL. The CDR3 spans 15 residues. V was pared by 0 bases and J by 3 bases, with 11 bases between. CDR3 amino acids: CASSQDPGTHYGYTF. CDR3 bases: TGCGCCAGCAGCCAAGATCCCGGGACACACTATGGCTACACCTTC.

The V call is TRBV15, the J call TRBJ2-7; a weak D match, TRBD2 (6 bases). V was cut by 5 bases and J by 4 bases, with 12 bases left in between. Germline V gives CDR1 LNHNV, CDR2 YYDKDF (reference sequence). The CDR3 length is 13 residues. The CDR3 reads CATSLAGTYEQYF. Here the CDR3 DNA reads TGTGCCACCAGCTTGGCGGGGACGTACGAGCAGTACTTC.

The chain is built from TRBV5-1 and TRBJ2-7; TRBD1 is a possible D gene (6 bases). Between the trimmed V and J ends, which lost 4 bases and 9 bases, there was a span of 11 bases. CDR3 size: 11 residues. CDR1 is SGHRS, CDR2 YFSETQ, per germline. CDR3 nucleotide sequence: TGCGCCAGCAGCCTACAGGGTCCGCAGTACTTC. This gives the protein CASSLQGPQYF.

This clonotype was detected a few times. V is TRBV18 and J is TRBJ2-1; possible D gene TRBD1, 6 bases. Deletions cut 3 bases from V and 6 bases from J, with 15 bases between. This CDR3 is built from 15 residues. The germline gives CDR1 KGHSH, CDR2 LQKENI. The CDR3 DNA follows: TGTGCCAGCTCACCCCGGGAAGGGGGATCCAATGAGCAGTTCTTC. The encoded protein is CASSPREGGSNEQFF.

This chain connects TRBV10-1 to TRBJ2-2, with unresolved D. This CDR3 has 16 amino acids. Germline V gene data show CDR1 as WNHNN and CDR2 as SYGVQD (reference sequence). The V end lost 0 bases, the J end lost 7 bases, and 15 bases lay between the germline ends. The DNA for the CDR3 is TGCGCCAGCAGTGAGTCGAGTACCGGGCACGTCGGGGAGCTGTTTTTT. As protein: CASSESSTGHVGELFF.

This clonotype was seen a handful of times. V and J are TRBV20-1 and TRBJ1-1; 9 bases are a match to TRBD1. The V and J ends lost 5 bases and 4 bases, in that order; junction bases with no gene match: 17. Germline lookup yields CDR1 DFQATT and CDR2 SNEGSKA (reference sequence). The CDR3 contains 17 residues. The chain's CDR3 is CSASPQRDRVFRTEAFF. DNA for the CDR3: TGCAGTGCTTCTCCTCAACGGGACAGGGTCTTTCGCACTGAAGCTTTCTTT.

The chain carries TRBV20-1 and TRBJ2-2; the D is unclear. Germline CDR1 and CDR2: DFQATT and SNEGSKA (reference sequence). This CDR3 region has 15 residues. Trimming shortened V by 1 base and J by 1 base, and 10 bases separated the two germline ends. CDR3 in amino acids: CSARGATVNTGELFF. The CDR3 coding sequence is TGCAGTGCTAGAGGGGCAACGGTGAACACCGGGGAGCTGTTTTTT.

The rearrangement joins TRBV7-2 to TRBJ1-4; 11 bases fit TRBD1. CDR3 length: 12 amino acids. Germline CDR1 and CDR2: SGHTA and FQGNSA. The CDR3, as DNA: TGTGTCACCGGGACAGGGGGTGAAAAACTGTTTTTT. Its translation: CVTGTGGEKLFF.

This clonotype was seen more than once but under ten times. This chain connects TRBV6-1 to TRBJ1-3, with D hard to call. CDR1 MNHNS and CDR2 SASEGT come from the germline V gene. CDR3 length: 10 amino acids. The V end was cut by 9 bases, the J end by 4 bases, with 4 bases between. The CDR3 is CASVGNTIYF. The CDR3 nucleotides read TGTGCCAGTGTAGGAAACACCATATATTTT.

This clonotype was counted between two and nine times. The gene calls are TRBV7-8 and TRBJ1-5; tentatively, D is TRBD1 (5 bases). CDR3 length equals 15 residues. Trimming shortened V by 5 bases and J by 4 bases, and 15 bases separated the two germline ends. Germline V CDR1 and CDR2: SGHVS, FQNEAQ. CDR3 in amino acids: CASSIGGGANQPQHF. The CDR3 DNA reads TGTGCCAGCAGCATAGGCGGAGGGGCTAATCAGCCCCAGCATTTT.

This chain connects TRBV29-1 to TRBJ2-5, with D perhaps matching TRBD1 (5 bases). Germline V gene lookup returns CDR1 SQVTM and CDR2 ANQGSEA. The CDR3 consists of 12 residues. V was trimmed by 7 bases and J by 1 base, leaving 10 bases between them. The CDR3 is CSANRFQETQYF. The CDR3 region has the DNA TGCAGCGCGAACAGGTTCCAAGAGACCCAGTACTTC.

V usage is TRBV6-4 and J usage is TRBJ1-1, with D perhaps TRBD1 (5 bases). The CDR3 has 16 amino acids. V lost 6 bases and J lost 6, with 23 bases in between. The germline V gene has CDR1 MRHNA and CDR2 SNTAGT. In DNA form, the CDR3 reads TGTGCCAGCAGCCCGACCTCAGGGCTGGCAAGCCCTGAAGCTTTCTTT. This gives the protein CASSPTSGLASPEAFF.

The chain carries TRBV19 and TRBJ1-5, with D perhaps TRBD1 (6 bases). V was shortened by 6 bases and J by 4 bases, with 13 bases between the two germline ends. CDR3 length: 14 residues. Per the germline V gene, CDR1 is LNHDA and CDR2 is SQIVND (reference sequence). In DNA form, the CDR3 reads TGTGCCAGTAGGATGGGGGCATCGAATCAGCCCCAGCATTTT. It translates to CASRMGASNQPQHF.

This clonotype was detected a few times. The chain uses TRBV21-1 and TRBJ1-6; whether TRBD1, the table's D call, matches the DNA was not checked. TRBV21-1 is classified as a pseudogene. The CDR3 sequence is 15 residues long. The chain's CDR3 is CASSKGQTLDSPLHF. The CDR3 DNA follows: TGTGCCAGCAGCAAGGGACAGACCTTGGATTCACCCCTCCACTTT.

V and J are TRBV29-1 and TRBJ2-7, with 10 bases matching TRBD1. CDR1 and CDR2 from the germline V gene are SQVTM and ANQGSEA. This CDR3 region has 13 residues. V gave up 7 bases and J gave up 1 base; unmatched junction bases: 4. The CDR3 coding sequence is TGCAGCGGGGGACAGGGGCCTTCCTACGAGCAGTACTTC. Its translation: CSGGQGPSYEQYF.

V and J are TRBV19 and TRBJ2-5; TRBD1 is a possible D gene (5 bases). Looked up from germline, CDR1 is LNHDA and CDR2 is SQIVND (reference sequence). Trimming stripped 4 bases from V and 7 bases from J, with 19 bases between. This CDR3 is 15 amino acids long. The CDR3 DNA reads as TGTGCCAGTAGTAGTCCCCAGGGATCCAAAGCGACCCAGTACTTC. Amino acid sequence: CASSSPQGSKATQYF. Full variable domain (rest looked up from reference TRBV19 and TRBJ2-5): DGGITQSPKYLFRKEGQNVTLSCEQNLNHDAMYWYRQDPGQGLRLIYYSQIVNDFQKGDIAEGYSVSREKKESFPLTVTSAQKNPTAFYLCASSSPQGSKATQYFGPGTRLLVL.